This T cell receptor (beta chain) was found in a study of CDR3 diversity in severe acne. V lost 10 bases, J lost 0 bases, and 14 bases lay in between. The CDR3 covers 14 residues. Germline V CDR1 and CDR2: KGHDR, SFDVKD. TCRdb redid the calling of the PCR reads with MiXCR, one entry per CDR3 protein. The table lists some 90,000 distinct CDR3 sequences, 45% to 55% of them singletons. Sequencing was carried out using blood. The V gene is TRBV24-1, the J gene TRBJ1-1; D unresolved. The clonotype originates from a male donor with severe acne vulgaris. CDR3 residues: CATRTADMNTEAFF. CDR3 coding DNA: TGTGCCACAAGGACGGCCGACATGAACACTGAAGCTTTCTTT.